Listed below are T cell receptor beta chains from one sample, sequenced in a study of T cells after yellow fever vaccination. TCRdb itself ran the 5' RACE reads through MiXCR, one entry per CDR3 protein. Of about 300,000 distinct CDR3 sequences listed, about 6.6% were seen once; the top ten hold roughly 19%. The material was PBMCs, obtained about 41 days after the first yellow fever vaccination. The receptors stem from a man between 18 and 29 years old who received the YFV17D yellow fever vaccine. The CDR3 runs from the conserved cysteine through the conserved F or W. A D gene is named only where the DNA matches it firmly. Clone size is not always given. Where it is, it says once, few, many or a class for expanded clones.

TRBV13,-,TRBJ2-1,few,TGTGCCAGCAGCTTAGGCGGGACTGACGAGGGTGAGCAGTTCTTC,CASSLGGTDEGEQFF
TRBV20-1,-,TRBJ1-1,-,TGCAGTGCTAGAAATTCGGGAATGACCAGAACTGAAGCTTTCTTT,CSARNSGMTRTEAFF
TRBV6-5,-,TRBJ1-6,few,TGTGCCAGCAGTTTTATAGACAGGAGTAATTCACCCCTCCACTTT,CASSFIDRSNSPLHF
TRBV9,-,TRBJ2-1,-,TGTGCCAGCAGCCCCCGAGACATACTGAGCTCCTACAATGAGCAGTTCTTC,CASSPRDILSSYNEQFF
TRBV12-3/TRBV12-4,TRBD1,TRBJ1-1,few,TGTGCCAGCAGCCAGAGGACAGGGCGGAACACTGAAGCTTTCTTT,CASSQRTGRNTEAFF
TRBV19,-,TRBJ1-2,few,TGTGCCAGTAGTCCTAAGGAGAGGCGCGGTGGCTATGGCTACACCTTC,CASSPKERRGGYGYTF
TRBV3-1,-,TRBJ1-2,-,TGTGCCAGCAGCCAGGAACAAGTAAAGGGCTACACCTTC,CASSQEQVKGYTF
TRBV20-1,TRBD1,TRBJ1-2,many,TGCAGTGCTAGAGACTGGGACAGGGAGAAGAATGGCTACACCTTC,CSARDWDREKNGYTF
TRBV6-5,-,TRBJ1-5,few,TGTGCCAGCAGGTTAAACCCGGTTGGGGTGCGATGTCAGCCCCAGCATTTT,CASRLNPVGVRCQPQHF
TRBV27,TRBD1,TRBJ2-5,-,TGTGCCAGCAGTCCCCTCGGGACAGGGAGGTTCCAAGAGACCCAGTACTTC,CASSPLGTGRFQETQYF
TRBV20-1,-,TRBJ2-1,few,TGCAGTGCTGGGTACGGAGGGGGAACTTACAATGAGCAGTTCTTC,CSAGYGGGTYNEQFF
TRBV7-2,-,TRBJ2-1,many,TGTGCCAGCAGCCACGACTATAACGAGCAGTTCTTC,CASSHDYNEQFF
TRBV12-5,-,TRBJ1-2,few,TGTGCTAGTGTCACGCGGACCGGTATCTTAGGCTACACCTTC,CASVTRTGILGYTF
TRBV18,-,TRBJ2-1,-,TGTGCCAGCTCACCACCCTCGGTTAATGAGCAGTTCTTC,CASSPPSVNEQFF
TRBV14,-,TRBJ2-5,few,TGTGCCAGCAGCCAAGAAGTCACTTCTCAAGAGACCCAGTACTTC,CASSQEVTSQETQYF
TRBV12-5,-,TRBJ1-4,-,TGTGCTAGTGGTTCGAGTTTAAGTAAACTGTTTTTT,CASGSSLSKLFF
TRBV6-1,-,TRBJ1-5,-,TGTGCCAGCAGCCCCTCGGACAGTCCTCAGCCCCAGCATTTT,CASSPSDSPQPQHF
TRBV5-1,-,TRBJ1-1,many,TGCGCCAGCAGCCAAGGACAACCTGGTGTTGAAGCTTTCTTT,CASSQGQPGVEAFF
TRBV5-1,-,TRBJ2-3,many,TGCGCCAGCAGCTTCGGTAGGGTCCCAGATACGCAGTATTTT,CASSFGRVPDTQYF
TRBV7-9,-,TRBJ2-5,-,TGTGCCAGCAGCTTAGGTACAGTAGCAGAGACCCAGTACTTC,CASSLGTVAETQYF
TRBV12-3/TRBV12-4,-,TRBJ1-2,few,TGTGCCAGCAGTTTTGGGGTTAGGTCAGGCTACACCTTC,CASSFGVRSGYTF
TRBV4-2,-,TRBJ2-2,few,TGTGCCAGCAGCTTAGAAGCGAACACGAACACCGGGGAGCTGTTTTTT,CASSLEANTNTGELFF
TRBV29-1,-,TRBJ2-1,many,TGCAGCGTTGAATTCAAACAGGCCTTGGTCAATGAGCAGTTCTTC,CSVEFKQALVNEQFF
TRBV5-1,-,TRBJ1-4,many,TGCGCCAGCAGTTCGGGGGAGGCGGATGAAAAACTGTTTTTT,CASSSGEADEKLFF
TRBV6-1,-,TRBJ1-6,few,TGTGCCAGCAGGCCCGTATTGGTGGGGGATTCACCCCTCCACTTT,CASRPVLVGDSPLHF
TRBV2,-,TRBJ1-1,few,TGTGCCAGCAGTGAATTTCTGCTGTCGGTCGGCACTGAAGCTTTCTTT,CASSEFLLSVGTEAFF
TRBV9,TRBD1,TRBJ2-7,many,TGTGCCAGCAGCGTCGGACAGGGGGGCTACGAGCAGTACTTC,CASSVGQGGYEQYF
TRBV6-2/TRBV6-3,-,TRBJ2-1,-,TGTGCCAGCAGCAGGACATTTTATGAGCAGTTCTTC,CASSRTFYEQFF
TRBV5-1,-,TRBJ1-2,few,TGCGCCAGCCGCACCAACGACGGCCTCTGGGATGGCTACACCTTC,CASRTNDGLWDGYTF
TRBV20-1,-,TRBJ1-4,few,TGCAGTGCTAGTAACGCCCGAGCAACTAATGAAAAACTGTTTTTT,CSASNARATNEKLFF
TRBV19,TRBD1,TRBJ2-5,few,TGTGCCAGTAGTGCCCCCGGAAGGACAGGGATAAGCATCCAGTACTTC,CASSAPGRTGISIQYF
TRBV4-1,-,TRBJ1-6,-,TGCGCCAGCAGCCTGGACGGGAGCTCCTATAATTCACCCCTCCACTTT,CASSLDGSSYNSPLHF
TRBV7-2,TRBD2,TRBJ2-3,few,TGTGCCAGCAGCCCATGGACTAGCGGGGCGTCGGGGGATACGCAGTATTTT,CASSPWTSGASGDTQYF
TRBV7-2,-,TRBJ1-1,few,TGTGCCAGCAGCTCCTTGACGACAGAAAAAGCTTTCTTT,CASSSLTTEKAFF
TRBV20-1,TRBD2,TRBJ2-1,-,TGCAGTGCACAGCGGGGGGATTACAATGAGCAGTTCTTC,CSAQRGDYNEQFF
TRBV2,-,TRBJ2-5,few,TGTGCCAGCAATGATCGGGGGGCCCAAGAGACCCAGTACTTC,CASNDRGAQETQYF
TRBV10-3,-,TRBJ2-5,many,TGTGCCATCACGGGGGAACAAGAGACCCAGTACTTC,CAITGEQETQYF
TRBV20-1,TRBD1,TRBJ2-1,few,TGCAGTGCTCAAACGATACAGGGGCATTCCTACAATGAGCAGTTCTTC,CSAQTIQGHSYNEQFF
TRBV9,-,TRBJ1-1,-,TGTGCCAGCAGCGGACACGTTTTCTCCACTGAAGCTTTCTTT,CASSGHVFSTEAFF
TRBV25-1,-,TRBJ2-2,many,TGTGCCAGCAGTTGGGCGGCGAACACCGGGGAGCTGTTTTTT,CASSWAANTGELFF
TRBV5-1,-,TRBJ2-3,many,TGCGCCAGCAGCCTGAGATATAGCACAGATACGCAGTATTTT,CASSLRYSTDTQYF
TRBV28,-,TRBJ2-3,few,TGTGCCAGCAGTCTCACCAGCCGCCAGGGGACCACAGATACGCAGTATTTT,CASSLTSRQGTTDTQYF
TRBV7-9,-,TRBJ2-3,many,TGTGCCAGCAGCCCTGGGGGGTTGGATACGCAGTATTTT,CASSPGGLDTQYF
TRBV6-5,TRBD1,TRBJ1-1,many,TGTGCCAGCAGTTGGACAGGGGACACTGAAGCTTTCTTT,CASSWTGDTEAFF
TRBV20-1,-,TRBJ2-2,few,TGCAGTGCTAGAGATAGGACAGCCGGGGAGCTGTTTTTT,CSARDRTAGELFF
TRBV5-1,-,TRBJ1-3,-,TGCGCCAGCAGCCGGACGGAAGGAAACACCATATATTTT,CASSRTEGNTIYF
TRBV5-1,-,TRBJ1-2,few,TGCGCCAGCAGGGTTGGACAGACTAACTATGGCTACACCTTC,CASRVGQTNYGYTF
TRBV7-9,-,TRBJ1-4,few,TGTGCCAGCAGCGCTGTAGGGGGGCGTGAAAAACTGTTTTTT,CASSAVGGREKLFF
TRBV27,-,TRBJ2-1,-,TGTGCCAGCAGTTTATCGAGCCCGCCCAATGAGCAGTTCTTC,CASSLSSPPNEQFF
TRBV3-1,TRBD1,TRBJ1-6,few,TGTGCCAGCAGCGATAACTACAGGGGAACACCCCTCCACTTT,CASSDNYRGTPLHF